The present TCR beta chain was sequenced within a study of T cell responses to AZD1222 COVID-19 vaccine. Background on the study: Pooled in the analysis were second doses at about 4 or about 12 weeks.

The assay was immunoSEQ multiplex PCR, and TCRdb's table has in-frame clones only and misses some. The data contain 150,000 to 200,000 clones, 94% of them singletons. Overall study findings and caveats: Compared with day 0, the breadth and depth of the Spike-specific TCR repertoire rose significantly after two doses of AZD1222. The span of vaccine-associated CD4 TCRs extended across spike, with dominance at 160-218 and 743-854.

Regarding this clone: Its antigen is undetermined.

The clonotype originates from an adult in good health. The sequences come from peripheral blood, collected on day 0 of AZD1222 vaccination.

DNA for the CDR3: TGTGCCAGCAGTTTAAACAGCCTCTCCTACGAGCAGTACTTC. Translation: CASSLNSLSYEQYF. This chain uses TRBV27 with TRBJ2-7, with unresolved D. Trimming left V 2 bases short and J 0 bases short, with 8 bases between. The CDR3 is 14 amino acids. Germline assignment: CDR1 MNHEY and CDR2 SMNVEV (reference sequence).